This TCR beta chain was sequenced during a study of glioma-infiltrating T cells after dendritic cell vaccination. Study background: Autologous tumor lysate was loaded overnight onto monocyte-derived dendritic cells grown seven days with IL-4 and GM-CSF.

Study conclusions and caveats: Complete blood and tumor specimen sets were limited to few patients.

Time point indicated: after dendritic cell vaccination, including at tumor progression/relapse. Isocitrate dehydrogenase mutation was absent in all glioblastoma patients. A note on this clone: Its specificity is unknown.

This CDR3 is 14 amino acids long. V was pared by 6 bases and J by 5 bases, with 4 bases of the junction left unmatched. Looked up from germline, CDR1 is SNHLY and CDR2 is FYNNEI. The immunoSEQ assay amplified TCRB CDR3 from up to 2 ug DNA. Profiling relied on immunoSEQ multiplex PCR, and the TCRdb table lists in-frame clones only, not all of them. The sample holds roughly 80,000 clones, around 87% seen once. The clonotype was recovered from a human donor with glioblastoma. The gene calls are TRBV2 and TRBJ2-2; 9 nucleotides line up with TRBD1. This specimen consisted of blood, obtained after dendritic cell vaccination. The CDR3 sequence is CASSNRGRTGELFF. CDR3 nucleotides: TGTGCCAGCAGCAACAGGGGGCGGACCGGGGAGCTGTTTTTT.